These 9 T cell receptor beta chains were sequenced from one sample in a study of identical twins. TCRdb re-called the 5' RACE reads through MiXCR, storing one row per CDR3 protein. The sample has 200,000 or so distinct CDR3 sequences; around 8% are singletons. The same sample was also used in a study of yellow fever vaccine responses in identical twins.

The sample consisted of memory (CD45RO+) T cells sorted from blood. The origin of the receptors is a woman younger than 30 in good health.

This clonotype was observed a handful of times. J is TRBJ2-7 and V is TRBV21-1; TRBD2, the table's D call, was not compared with the DNA. TRBV21-1 is described as a pseudogene. The CDR3 covers 17 residues. The CDR3 DNA reads TGTGCCAGCAGCATGATCCAGGGACTAGCGGGATATGACGAGCAGTACTTC. Its translation is CASSMIQGLAGYDEQYF.

This rearrangement joins TRBV6-2 or TRBV6-3 to TRBJ2-1; 9 nucleotides line up with TRBD2. Germline CDR1 reads MNHEY; CDR2 reads SVGEGT. V trimming: 0 bases; J trimming: 4 bases; junction bases outside the gene matches: 10. The CDR3 loop spans 18 amino acids. The CDR3 sequence: CASSYSRGGLAAYNEQFF. CDR3 in DNA: TGTGCCAGCAGTTACTCTAGGGGGGGACTAGCAGCATACAATGAGCAGTTCTTC.

The chain carries TRBV10-3 and TRBJ2-3; the D is unclear. This CDR3 region has 15 residues. The V gene lost 3 bases and the J gene lost 2 bases, with 12 bases spanning the gap. Germline CDR1 and CDR2: ENHRY and SYGVKD. In DNA form, the CDR3 reads TGTGCCATCAGTGATTCTCAGATTGACACAGATACGCAGTATTTT. Its protein is CAISDSQIDTDTQYF.

V gene TRBV6-2 or TRBV6-3 combines with J gene TRBJ1-1; D might be TRBD1 (5 bases). Germline CDR1 reads MNHEY; CDR2 reads SVGEGT. CDR3 length equals 13 residues. V lost 4 bases, J lost 11 bases, and 17 bases lay in between. CDR3 bases: TGTGCCAGCAGTTCCCGGACAAGCCAGGACGCTTTCTTT. The encoded protein is CASSSRTSQDAFF.

This clonotype was observed a few times. The V gene is TRBV28, the J gene TRBJ2-4; no definite D call. The V end was cut by 4 bases, the J end by 5 bases, with 9 bases between. The CDR3 is made up of 13 amino acids. CDR1 is MDHEN and CDR2 is SYDVKM in the germline V gene. The CDR3 coding sequence is TGTGCCAGCAGTTACTCCCTAGAAAACATTCAGTACTTC. This codes for CASSYSLENIQYF.

This clonotype was seen a few times. The chain links TRBV6-1 to TRBJ2-1; D is possibly TRBD1 (5 bases). Germline-derived CDR1 and CDR2 are MNHNS and SASEGT. This CDR3 is 14 amino acids long. V was trimmed by 6 bases and J by 9 bases, leaving 18 bases between them. The CDR3 reads CASRRPGKVGEQFF. For the CDR3, the DNA is TGTGCCAGCAGAAGGCCAGGGAAGGTCGGTGAGCAGTTCTTC.

This sequence joins TRBV7-3 and TRBJ2-1; TRBD2 aligns across 8 bases. The V gene end was trimmed by 2 bases and the J gene end by 6 bases; junction bases not matched to a gene: 0. Germline V lookup: CDR1 SGHTA, CDR2 FQGTGA. The CDR3 length is 13 residues. The CDR3 region has the DNA TGTGCCAGCAGCTTACTAGCGGGCAATGAGCAGTTCTTC. The encoded protein is CASSLLAGNEQFF.

This clonotype has just a few counts. This chain joins TRBV6-1 and TRBJ2-1; D possibly matches TRBD1 or TRBD2 (5 bases each). V dropped 3 bases and J dropped 15 bases, with 12 bases sitting between them. CDR1 is MNHNS and CDR2 is SASEGT in the germline V gene. The CDR3 consists of 11 residues. The DNA for the CDR3 is TGTGCCAGCAGTGAGCGACGGGACGCGTTCTTC. Its translation is CASSERRDAFF.

There are a few counts of this clonotype. The gene calls are TRBV7-2 and TRBJ2-7, with TRBD2 as a possible D gene (7 bases). The CDR3 contains 15 residues. The ends were cut back, 5 bases at V and 7 bases at J, with 21 bases in the middle. Germline loops: CDR1 SGHTA, CDR2 FQGNSA. The CDR3 is CASSHAGAGAVEQYF. The CDR3 region has the DNA TGTGCCAGCAGCCACGCAGGGGCGGGGGCTGTAGAGCAGTACTTC.